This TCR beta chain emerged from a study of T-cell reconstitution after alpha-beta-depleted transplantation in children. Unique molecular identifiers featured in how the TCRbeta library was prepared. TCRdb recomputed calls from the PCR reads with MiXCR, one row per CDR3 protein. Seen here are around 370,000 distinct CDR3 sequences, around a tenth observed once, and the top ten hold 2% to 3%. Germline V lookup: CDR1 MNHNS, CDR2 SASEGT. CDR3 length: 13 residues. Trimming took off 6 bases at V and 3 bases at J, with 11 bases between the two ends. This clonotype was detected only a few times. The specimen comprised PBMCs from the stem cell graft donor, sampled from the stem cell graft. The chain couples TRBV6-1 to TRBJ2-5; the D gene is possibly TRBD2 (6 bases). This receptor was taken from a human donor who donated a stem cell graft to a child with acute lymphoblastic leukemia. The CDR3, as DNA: TGTGCCAGCAGAGGGACTTTTGAAGAGACCCAGTACTTC. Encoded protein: CASRGTFEETQYF.